This TCR beta chain emerged from a study of Ad26.COV2.S vaccination and SARS-CoV-2 variants. Germline V gene sequence: CDR1 MNHEY, CDR2 SVGAGI. V lost 6 bases and J lost 7, with 15 bases in between. The CDR3 runs to 13 residues. Profiled with immunoSEQ multiplex PCR; TCRdb holds only in-frame clones, not every one. In the table there are around 400,000 clones, 75% to 95% of which are singletons. Treatment: over 15 received Ad26.COV2.S at low or high dose, single or two shots; about 5 received placebo; per-sample allocation not given. After the first vaccine or placebo injection, samples were drawn on day 63. The donor was a Boston adult aged 18-55 years. This vaccine is an Ad26 vector that expresses the Wuhan-strain SARS-CoV-2 spike.

The chain uses TRBV6-5 and TRBJ2-5; either TRBD1 or TRBD2 may fit D (5 bases each). The source is a person aged 18-60 years who received the Ad26.COV2.S COVID-19 vaccine or a placebo. The sample was peripheral blood, taken in a trial of Ad26.COV2.S vaccine versus placebo. The CDR3 loop reads CASSPGTDGTQYF. DNA of the CDR3: TGTGCCAGCAGCCCCGGGACCGACGGGACCCAGTACTTC.